This T cell receptor (beta chain) derives from a study of CD8 T cells in Susac syndrome. Study-level findings and limits: The study acknowledged a relatively small number of individuals in its TCR sequencing and HLA analysis.

Sequencing targeted TCR beta in T cells from blood (CD8+ and CD4+). The patients serving as multiple sclerosis controls were treatment-naive. They had stable or active relapsing-remitting disease and fulfilled revised McDonald criteria. Germline CDR1 MNHEY, CDR2 SVGEGT. The CDR3 length is 18 residues. The trim removed 0 bases at V and 3 bases at J, leaving 7 bases unmatched. Roughly 0.45 to 1 ug RNA was reverse transcribed with random hexamers. The CDR3 of TCR beta was amplified by immunoSEQ multiplex PCR across 54 Vbeta and 13 Jbeta. TCRdb reprocessed the immunoSEQ multiplex PCR reads via MiXCR and lists one record per CDR3 protein. This sample has hundreds of thousands of distinct CDR3 sequences, with approximately 85% found just once. Concerning this clonotype itself: No antigen is known for it.

The chain employs TRBV6-2 or TRBV6-3 and TRBJ2-1, with TRBD2 identical over 11 bases. This receptor was taken from a human donor with multiple sclerosis. Material: CD8+ T cells from PBMCs. CDR3 sequence: CASSYSAGTSGDYNEQFF. DNA of the CDR3: TGTGCCAGCAGTTACTCGGCCGGGACTAGCGGAGACTACAATGAGCAGTTCTTC.